This T cell receptor beta chain was sequenced for a study of T-cell reconstitution after alpha-beta-depleted transplantation in children (dated by TCRdb to the mid-2010s). Some background on the complete study: The study quantitatively tracked T-cell immune reconstitution after TCRalphabeta/CD19-depleted allogeneic hematopoietic cell transplantation in children using TCR repertoire profiling. Broad study findings and their caveats: The frequencies of hyperexpanded clones fell over the following months, and after one year, T-cell counts and TCRbeta diversity were mostly attributed to newly produced T cells. In some patients, the high TCRbeta diversity seen at day 60 was put down to recipient T cells and intrathymic progenitors that had survived conditioning. The apparently early recovery of alphabetaT-cell counts about two months after transplant reportedly depended on only several hundred rapidly expanded clones that came from non-depleted graft cells.

The label giving this sample's treatment or condition can be read as: allogeneic hematopoietic cell transplantation with graft depleted of TCRalphabeta T cells and CD19 B cells. The transplant recipients were children given TCRalphabeta/CD19-depleted allogeneic hematopoietic cell grafts. For CDR1 and CDR2, the germline V gene lists SGDLS and YYNGEE. The CDR3 measures 16 amino acids from cysteine to phenylalanine. Of the read, only the CDR3 DNA is kept; its 48 bases are in frame from base 1. For this chain, trimming is 4 bases at the V end and 5 bases at the J end, and the number of junction bases without a gene match is 13. Library preparation employed PCR. Sequencing relied on an Illumina HiSeq 2500. Molecular barcoding was employed in the preparation of TCR libraries, with unique molecular identifiers being used to normalize TCRbeta repertoire quantification. The raw public reads went through TCRdb reprocessing: fastp at Q25, MiXCR clone calling, in-frame beta chains kept. When rows share a CDR3 protein, they turn into one entry using the most common DNA and genes. The sample table holds 800,000 to 1,000,000 distinct CDR3 sequences, of which around 30% were seen once. Roughly 27% of the sample belongs to the ten largest clones.

Of note for this clonotype: Its specific antigen is unknown. No quality values exist for individual bases; no much larger clone is one base distant.

The TCR was taken from a boy younger than two who had a stem cell transplant for SCID, so the T cells may come from the graft donor. The rearranged chain carries TRBV9 and TRBJ2-7, with 9 bases in between that match TRBD1. The sample here was PBMCs, mostly from graft donor cells, taken 360 days after TCRalphabeta/CD19-depleted stem cell transplant. The DNA reads TGTGCCAGCAGCCCACGACGTTGGGACAGGGCGCACGAGCAGTACTTC. Its coded protein is CASSPRRWDRAHEQYF. The CDR3 plus the reference TRBV9 and TRBJ2-7 genes for the other parts give the full variable domain: DSGVTQTPKHLITATGQRVTLRCSPRSGDLSVYWYQQSLDQGLQFLIQYYNGEERAKGNILERFSAQQFPDLHSELNLSSLELGDSALYFCASSPRRWDRAHEQYFGPGTRLTVT.